The text below deals with one T cell receptor (beta chain). Study processing details: Cell counts per sample came from amplifying reference gene primers. Assay: immunoSEQ multiplex PCR; the TCRdb copy retains only in-frame clones and omits some. V, J and clone size reflect that table, while D and trimming were determined from the DNA. The repertoire holds over 90,000 clones, with around 88% as singletons. This CDR3 is built from 15 residues. CDR1 is MGHDK, CDR2 SYGVNS, per germline. Unmatched junction bases numbered 5, after V lost 3 bases and J lost 1 base. The data originate from a study of blood T cell repertoires in COVID-19. About the study: Acute and convalescent COVID-19 samples came from the United States, Italy and Spain. In each case, the material was cDNA or gDNA derived from T cells, B-cell-depleted T cells, or PBMCs.

This chain links TRBV25-1 with TRBJ2-5; 7 bases fit TRBD2. The origin of this receptor is a human donor in a cohort sampled during active COVID-19. The sequenced sample was peripheral blood. As DNA, the CDR3 is TGTGCCAGCAGTGAGGGGACTATCCTCCAAGAGACCCAGTACTTC. This encodes CASSEGTILQETQYF.